This TCR beta chain was retrieved from a study of blood T cells in healthy people across ages. General study results and limits: PBMCs that were unsorted prevented a conclusive naive versus antigen-experienced comparison. Roughly linear age-related decline in beta diversity appeared, significant by age around 42. It was the long-lived donors that had more naive CD4+ cells and higher diversity than aged donors.

Next came a second PCR, run for about 6 to 12 cycles, which used a sample-barcoded 5' primer along with a J-beta primer mix. TCRdb recomputed calls from the 5' RACE reads with MiXCR, one row per CDR3 protein. The top ten hold about two fifths of the sample, which has approximately 600,000 distinct CDR3 sequences, roughly 58% seen once. The germline gives CDR1 MNHEY, CDR2 SMNVEV (reference sequence). The CDR3 has 16 amino acids. J gave up 1 base and V 5 bases, and 7 bases lay outside the gene matches. On this clonotype itself: Its antigen is currently unknown.

This sequence originates from a man between 60 and 75 years old in good health. The sequencing sample was made of blood. This rearrangement joins TRBV27 to TRBJ2-3; 9 nucleotides match TRBD2. Written as DNA, the CDR3 is TGTGCCAGCAGTCAGAGCTCTAGCGGGGGCACAGATACGCAGTATTTT. Translation: CASSQSSSGGTDTQYF.